What follows are 9 T cell receptor beta chains derived from one specimen sequenced in a study of shared clonotypes between healthy human individuals. Generated by immunoSEQ multiplex PCR, the TCRdb table keeps only in-frame clones and is missing some. The top ten clones hold around 0.14% of a sample with about 2,500,000 clones, over 85% of them seen once. The sequenced sample consisted of naive CD4+ T cells sorted from blood. Documented subset: CD45RA+ positively selected. The receptors were sampled from a young man in good health.

J is TRBJ2-5 and V is TRBV2; 7 bases map to TRBD2. J lost 5 bases, V lost 1 base, and 7 bases had no gene match. Germline values: CDR1 SNHLY, CDR2 FYNNEI. The CDR3 has 15 residues. The CDR3 reads CASSEGASGVETQYF. CDR3 in DNA: TGTGCCAGCAGTGAAGGGGCTAGCGGTGTGGAGACCCAGTACTTC.

In this sample, this clone turned up a few times. The J gene is TRBJ1-1, the V gene TRBV9; D gene unclear. Deletions cut 0 bases from V and 5 bases from J, with 8 bases between. Germline CDR1 and CDR2: SGDLS and YYNGEE. The CDR3 runs to 13 residues. Written as DNA, the CDR3 is TGTGCCAGCAGCGTAGAAGTTTATACTGAAGCTTTCTTT. Its protein product is CASSVEVYTEAFF. The entire variable domain, with the rest obtained from reference TRBV9 and TRBJ1-1, is as follows: DSGVTQTPKHLITATGQRVTLRCSPRSGDLSVYWYQQSLDQGLQFLIQYYNGEERAKGNILERFSAQQFPDLHSELNLSSLELGDSALYFCASSVEVYTEAFFGQGTRLTVV.

The chain combines TRBV6-5 with TRBJ2-7; a possible D gene is TRBD1 (6 bases). Trimming stripped 0 bases from V and 10 bases from J, with 16 bases between. In germline, CDR1 is MNHEY, CDR2 SVGAGI. The CDR3 totals 14 residues. CDR3 amino acids: CASSYSGQTGDQYF. DNA for the CDR3: TGTGCCAGCAGTTACTCGGGACAAACCGGGGACCAGTACTTC.

The rearrangement joins TRBV7-8 to TRBJ1-4, with unresolved D. The CDR3 extends over 15 amino acids. Looked up from germline, CDR1 is SGHVS and CDR2 is FQNEAQ. Deletions cut 2 bases from V and 8 bases from J, with 15 bases between. In DNA form, the CDR3 reads TGTGCCAGCAGCTTAAGGGCACGGATTTGGGAAAAACTGTTTTTT. This translates into CASSLRARIWEKLFF.

This clone was seen once. The CDR3, as DNA: TGTGCCAGCAGCCGAATGCCCCAAAACTCGGGAAACACCATATATTTT. Translating it yields CASSRMPQNSGNTIYF. The chain combines TRBV9 with TRBJ1-3, with no clear D. CDR1 SGDLS and CDR2 YYNGEE come from the germline V gene. Trimming left V 4 bases short and J 4 bases short, with 18 bases between. The CDR3 sequence is 16 residues long.

The CDR3 DNA sequence: TGTGCCAGCAGTACCCGCCCGGTCGGCGAGCAGTACTTC. Amino acids: CASSTRPVGEQYF. The rearrangement joins TRBV28 to TRBJ2-7; the D is unclear. In germline, CDR1 is MDHEN, CDR2 SYDVKM. CDR3 length equals 13 residues. The V end was cut by 5 bases, the J end by 6 bases, with 14 bases between. Full variable domain (remainder filled in from reference TRBV28 and TRBJ2-7): DVKVTQSSRYLVKRTGEKVFLECVQDMDHENMFWYRQDPGLGLRLIYFSYDVKMKEKGDIPEGYSVSREKKERFSLILESASTNQTSMYLCASSTRPVGEQYFGPGTRLTVT.

Regarding this clone: Other DNA sequences in the sample encode the same CDR3. V is TRBV18 and J is TRBJ1-1, with D unclear. The V gene's germline CDR1 is KGHSH and CDR2 LQKENI. V lost 3 bases and J lost 2, with 4 bases in between. The CDR3 is made up of 12 amino acids. CDR3 region: CASSPPNTEAFF. The DNA of the CDR3 is TGTGCCAGCTCACCTCCCAACACTGAAGCTTTCTTT.

The V call is TRBV30, the J call TRBJ2-1, with TRBD2 matching over 11 bases. V dropped 1 base and J dropped 6; count of bases not matched to a gene: 11. This CDR3 is 17 amino acids long. Germline V lookup: CDR1 GTSNPN, CDR2 SVGIG (reference sequence). In nucleotides, the CDR3 is TGTGCCTGGAGTGGGGGAAAGGTAGCGGGAGGGCCCAATGAGCAGTTCTTC. Amino acids: CAWSGGKVAGGPNEQFF. Using reference TRBV30 and TRBJ2-1 for the parts outside the CDR3, the full variable domain is SQTIHQWPATLVQPVGSPLSLECTVEGTSNPNLYWYRQAAGRGLQLLFYSVGIGQISSEVPQNLSASRPQDRQFILSSKKLLLSDSGFYLCAWSGGKVAGGPNEQFFGPGTRLTVL.

J is TRBJ2-7 and V is TRBV6-1; the D is unclear. CDR1 MNHNS and CDR2 SASEGT come from the germline V gene. V lost 3 bases, J lost 3 bases, and 9 bases lay in between. The CDR3 consists of 13 residues. In nucleotides, the CDR3 is TGTGCCAGCAGTGACGGCGGATACTACGAGCAGTACTTC. Translated, it gives CASSDGGYYEQYF.